Listed here are 16 T cell receptor beta chains from one sample, sequenced in a study of T-cell memory formation after mild COVID-19. One entry per CDR3 protein results from TCRdb running MiXCR on the 5' RACE reads. This sample has about 540,000 distinct CDR3 sequences; roughly 20% occur once, and the top ten carry under 15%. The sequenced sample was PBMCs or a T cell subset sorted from them (not recorded which). Receptors originate from an adult woman who had mild COVID-19 (a few samples of this study predate the infection). Cell type and time point are not known.

This clonotype came up a few times. The gene calls are TRBV28 and TRBJ2-1; D uncertain. V lost 3 bases, J lost 0 bases, and 18 bases lay in between. The CDR3 is 18 amino acids. Germline CDR1 and CDR2: MDHEN and SYDVKM. The CDR3 protein is CASSFPPKGSRSYNEQFF. CDR3 DNA: TGTGCCAGCAGTTTCCCCCCCAAGGGCTCCCGCTCCTACAATGAGCAGTTCTTC.

V gene TRBV11-2 combines with J gene TRBJ2-1; D uncertain. The CDR3 loop spans 13 amino acids. The V end was cut by 4 bases, the J end by 9 bases, with 13 bases between. CDR1 and CDR2 (germline): SGHAT, FQNNGV. The chain's CDR3 is CASSSRADGEQFF. The CDR3 nucleotides read TGTGCCAGCAGCTCCCGGGCCGACGGTGAGCAGTTCTTC.

Comment on this clonotype: Sequence at one end of the junction differs from germline and may be a read error. This rearrangement joins TRBV25-1 to TRBJ1-2, with 8 nucleotides matching TRBD1. The CDR3 is 13 amino acids. The germline gives CDR1 MGHDK, CDR2 SYGVNS. CDR3 protein: CASTEGGGTGLSF. CDR3 DNA sequence: TGTGCCAGCACCGAAGGTGGTGGGACAGGACTTTCCTTC.

The rearrangement links TRBV10-3 to TRBJ2-1, with TRBD2 matching 8 bases. The trim removed 7 bases at V and 9 bases at J, leaving 8 bases unmatched. The CDR3 sequence is 13 residues long. Germline V gene lookup returns CDR1 ENHRY and CDR2 SYGVKD. The CDR3 DNA is TGTGCCATCACCCCGGGGGGGCGGGGTGAGCAGTTCTTC. It translates to CAITPGGRGEQFF.

This clonotype appeared a few times. The rearrangement uses TRBV5-6 and TRBJ1-1; D is ambiguous. CDR1 is SGHDT, CDR2 YYEEEE, per germline. This CDR3 is 16 amino acids long. V was clipped by 1 base and J by 0 bases, with 13 bases between them. This chain's CDR3 is CASSLLHGLVNTEAFF. In DNA, the CDR3 is TGTGCCAGCAGCTTGCTGCATGGTTTGGTGAACACTGAAGCTTTCTTT.

J is TRBJ2-3 and V is TRBV7-8; D is undetermined. The germline V gene has CDR1 SGHVS and CDR2 FQNEAQ. The CDR3 covers 14 residues. The V and J ends lost 0 bases and 4 bases respectively, with 8 bases between them. The CDR3 spells CASSLAVSPDTQYF. The DNA of the CDR3 is TGTGCCAGCAGCTTAGCGGTCAGCCCAGATACGCAGTATTTT.

The chain carries TRBV6-6 and TRBJ1-5; a weak D match, TRBD1 (5 bases). Trimming cost V 2 bases and J 0 bases, with 14 bases left between them. This CDR3 is built from 17 residues. Germline V gene lookup returns CDR1 MNHNY and CDR2 SVGAGI (reference sequence). The CDR3 DNA follows: TGTGCCAGCAGTTACGGGGACGGCCCCCTTAGCAATCAGCCCCAGCATTTT. It translates to CASSYGDGPLSNQPQHF.

The rearrangement joins TRBV12-3 or TRBV12-4 to TRBJ1-1; D not resolved. The V end lost 7 bases, the J end lost 0 bases, and 9 bases lay between the germline ends. The CDR3 has 13 residues. The CDR3 nucleotides are TGTGCCAGCAACCCACAGCTGAACACTGAAGCTTTCTTT. It codes for CASNPQLNTEAFF.

The chain uses TRBV20-1 and TRBJ2-3; 10 bases agree with TRBD2. The CDR3 is 19 amino acids. The trim removed 0 bases at V and 3 bases at J, leaving 15 bases unmatched. Germline CDR1 and CDR2: DFQATT and SNEGSKA (reference sequence). The DNA of the CDR3 is TGCAGTGCTAGAGATGTCCCTCTTCGACTAGCGGGTCGAACAGATACGCAGTATTTT. Amino acid sequence: CSARDVPLRLAGRTDTQYF.

The table lists this clonotype with a few counts. This chain links TRBV15 with TRBJ2-1; 8 nucleotides align to TRBD2. The CDR3 runs 14 residues. The germline V gene has CDR1 LNHNV and CDR2 YYDKDF (reference sequence). The trim removed 1 base at V and 9 bases at J, leaving 5 bases unmatched. This chain's CDR3 is CATSRAAGLVEQFF. In nucleotides, the CDR3 is TGTGCCACCAGCAGAGCAGCGGGACTAGTTGAGCAGTTCTTC.

This clonotype was seen more than once but under ten times. The V and J genes are TRBV7-2 and TRBJ2-3, with 12 nucleotides matching TRBD2. CDR1 is SGHTA and CDR2 is FQGNSA in the germline V gene. V trimming: 6 bases; J trimming: 9 bases; junction bases outside the gene matches: 10. The CDR3 runs to 15 residues. The CDR3 sequence is CASSLGLAGSRTQYF. The CDR3 DNA sequence: TGTGCCAGCAGTCTTGGACTAGCGGGGTCCCGGACGCAGTATTTT.

The chain employs TRBV14 and TRBJ2-7; the D is unclear. Trimming stripped 1 base from V and 5 bases from J, with 9 bases between. This CDR3 spans 13 amino acids. Germline CDR1 reads SGHDN; CDR2 reads FVKESK. CDR3 in amino acids: CASSQADGHEQYF. CDR3 sequence (DNA): TGTGCCAGCAGCCAAGCGGACGGACACGAGCAGTACTTC. The whole variable domain, remainder taken from reference TRBV14 and TRBJ2-7, is EAGVTQFPSHSVIEKGQTVTLRCDPISGHDNLYWYRRVMGKEIKFLLHFVKESKQDESGMPNNRFLAERTGGTYSTLKVQPAELEDSGVYFCASSQADGHEQYFGPGTRLTVT.

This clonotype was detected only a few times. The chain combines TRBV4-2 with TRBJ2-7; TRBD2 is a possible D gene (5 bases). The V end lost 0 bases, the J end lost 4 bases, and 10 bases lay between the germline ends. CDR3 length equals 14 residues. The germline V gene encodes CDR1 LGHNA and CDR2 YNFKEQ. This CDR3 reads CASSQEGRGYEQYF. The CDR3, as DNA: TGTGCCAGCAGCCAAGAAGGTCGGGGTTACGAGCAGTACTTC.

This clonotype was detected a few times. The rearrangement joins TRBV9 to TRBJ1-3; a possible D gene is TRBD1 (5 bases). The CDR3 totals 16 residues. The ends were cut back, 3 bases at V and 2 bases at J, with 15 bases in the middle. Germline CDR1 reads SGDLS; CDR2 reads YYNGEE. CDR3: CASSALMTGPGNTIYF. The CDR3 region has the DNA TGTGCCAGCAGCGCCCTTATGACGGGGCCTGGAAACACCATATATTTT.

The chain is built from TRBV6-1 and TRBJ2-2, with D maybe TRBD1 (6 bases). This CDR3 is built from 15 residues. Germline lookup yields CDR1 MNHNS and CDR2 SASEGT. V was pared by 4 bases and J by 6 bases, with 15 bases between. The CDR3 reads CASSVITGIAGELFF. DNA of the CDR3: TGTGCCAGCAGTGTAATTACAGGGATCGCCGGGGAGCTGTTTTTT.

The sample holds one count of this clonotype. This chain links TRBV4-1 with TRBJ2-5; the D gene is possibly TRBD2 (6 bases). V was clipped by 3 bases and J by 2 bases, with 13 bases between them. CDR1 MGHRA and CDR2 YSYEKL come from the germline V gene. This CDR3 is built from 15 residues. CDR3 sequence reads: CASSHLAGPQETQYF. The CDR3 DNA sequence: TGCGCCAGCAGCCATCTGGCGGGGCCTCAAGAGACCCAGTACTTC.